A selection of T cell receptor beta chains follows, all from one sample in a study of blood T cell repertoires in COVID-19. Here immunoSEQ multiplex PCR was the method, and the copy in TCRdb shows in-frame clones only, minus some. The sample gives approximately 150,000 clones, around 80% of which show up once; about 6% is in the top ten. Sequenced sample: PBMCs or T cells enriched from blood (not recorded which). The origin of the receptors is a man between 35 and 55 years old who had recovered from COVID-19. The CDR3 runs from the conserved cysteine through the conserved F or W. The order of the fields is V gene, clone size, J gene, CDR3 protein. Part of the rows lack a size; the others show once, few, many or a class for expanded clones.

>TRBV9|-|TRBJ2-7
CASGTSEEQYF
>TRBV11-2|-|TRBJ1-6
CASSSPGTPRLHF
>TRBV28|-|TRBJ2-3
CASRSPGGGTDTQYF
>TRBV30|-|TRBJ2-1
CAWRVDRLYNEQFF
>TRBV5-1|-|TRBJ2-3
CASSLDLLAGGTDTQYF
>TRBV27|-|TRBJ2-2
CASSSSGLAGGLNTGELFF
>TRBV30|-|TRBJ1-3
CAWSAHSALPPNTIYF
>TRBV7-8|-|TRBJ2-1
CASSLEGGGAWGNEQFF
>TRBV29-1|-|TRBJ1-1
CSVEPGAEAFF
>TRBV5-4|-|TRBJ1-2
CASSLGTGEAYGYTF
>TRBV30|-|TRBJ1-4
CAWSPTRTGFNEKLFF
>TRBV4-1|-|TRBJ1-2
CASSQGDRLMNYGYTF
>TRBV7-9|-|TRBJ2-3
CASSPSSGGGTDTQYF
>TRBV7-2|once|TRBJ1-5
CASSYYRRNQPQHF
>TRBV9|few|TRBJ1-3
CASSLRGSPSGNTIYF
>TRBV11-3|-|TRBJ1-6
CASSLGPRLPLHF
>TRBV5-6|-|TRBJ2-7
CASSSGTGNYEQYF
>TRBV15|-|TRBJ1-2
CATSNAKTTSNYGYTF
>TRBV5-6|-|TRBJ1-2
CASSPGGRKYYGYTF
>TRBV7-9|-|TRBJ1-1
CASSRDRLNTEAFF
>TRBV29-1|-|TRBJ2-6
CSVESHSGANVLTF
>TRBV30|-|TRBJ1-5
CAWSVTGFNQPQHF